This TCR beta chain was profiled in a study of EBV T-cell therapy then PD-1 blockade in nasopharyngeal carcinoma. Germline V gives CDR1 SNHLY, CDR2 FYNNEI. The length of the CDR3 is 15 residues. V lost 1 base, J lost 2 bases, and 12 bases lay in between. Measured with immunoSEQ multiplex PCR; TCRdb has only the in-frame clones, and not every one. The sample includes about 24,000 clones, over 75% of them seen just once. Sample treatment: AdE1-LMPpoly-expanded autologous EBV-specific T-cell therapy followed by anti-PD-1 nivolumab. Concerning this clone: What it binds is not known.

The clonotype was recovered from a man in his forties or fifties with nasopharyngeal carcinoma. Sequencing used CD8+ T cells from blood, obtained at roughly day 67 from a patient whose treatment included autologous EBV-specific T cells and nivolumab. The V and J genes are TRBV2 and TRBJ2-7; weak D call: TRBD2 (6 bases). CDR3 sequence reads: CASSEVGGNPYEQYF. CDR3 nucleotide sequence: TGTGCCAGCAGTGAAGTCGGGGGAAACCCCTACGAGCAGTACTTC.